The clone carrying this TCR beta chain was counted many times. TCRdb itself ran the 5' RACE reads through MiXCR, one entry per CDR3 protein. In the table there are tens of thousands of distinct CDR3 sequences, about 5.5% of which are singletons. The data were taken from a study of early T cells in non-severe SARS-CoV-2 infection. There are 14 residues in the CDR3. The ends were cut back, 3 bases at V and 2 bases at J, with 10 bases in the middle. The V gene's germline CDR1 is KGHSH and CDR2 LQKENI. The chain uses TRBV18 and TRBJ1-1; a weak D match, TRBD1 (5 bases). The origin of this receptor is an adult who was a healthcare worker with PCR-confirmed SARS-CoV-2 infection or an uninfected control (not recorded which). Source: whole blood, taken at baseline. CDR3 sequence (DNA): TGTGCCAGCTCACCCGGGGCTCAAAACACTGAAGCTTTCTTT. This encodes CASSPGAQNTEAFF. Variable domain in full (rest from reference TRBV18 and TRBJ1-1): NAGVMQNPRHLVRRRGQEARLRCSPMKGHSHVYWYRQLPEEGLKFMVYLQKENIIDESGMPKERFSAEFPKEGPSILRIQQVVRGDSAAYFCASSPGAQNTEAFFGQGTRLTVV.